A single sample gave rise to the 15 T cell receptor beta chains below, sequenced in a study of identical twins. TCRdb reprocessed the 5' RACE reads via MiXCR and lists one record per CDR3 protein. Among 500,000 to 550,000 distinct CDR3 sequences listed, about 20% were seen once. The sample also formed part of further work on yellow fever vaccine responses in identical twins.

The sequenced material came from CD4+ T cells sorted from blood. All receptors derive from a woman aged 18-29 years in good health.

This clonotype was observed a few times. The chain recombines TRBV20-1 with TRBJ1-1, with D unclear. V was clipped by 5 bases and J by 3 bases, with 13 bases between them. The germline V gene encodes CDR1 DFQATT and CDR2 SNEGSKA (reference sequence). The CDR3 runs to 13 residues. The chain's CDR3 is CSADPGSYTEAFF. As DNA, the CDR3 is TGCAGTGCTGACCCGGGGTCGTACACTGAAGCTTTCTTT.

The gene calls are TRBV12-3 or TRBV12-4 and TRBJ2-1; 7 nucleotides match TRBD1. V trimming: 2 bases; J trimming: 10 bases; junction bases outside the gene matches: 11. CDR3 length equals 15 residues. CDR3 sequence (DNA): TGTGCCAGCAGTTTAAGACAGGGCCGAGTAAGGGAGCAGTTCTTC. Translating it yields CASSLRQGRVREQFF.

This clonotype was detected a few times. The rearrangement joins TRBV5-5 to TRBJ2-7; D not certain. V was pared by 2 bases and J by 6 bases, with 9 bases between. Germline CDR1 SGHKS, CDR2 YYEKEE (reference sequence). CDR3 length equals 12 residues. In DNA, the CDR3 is TGTGCCAGCAGCTTAATCGGGTCCGAGCAGTACTTC. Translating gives CASSLIGSEQYF.

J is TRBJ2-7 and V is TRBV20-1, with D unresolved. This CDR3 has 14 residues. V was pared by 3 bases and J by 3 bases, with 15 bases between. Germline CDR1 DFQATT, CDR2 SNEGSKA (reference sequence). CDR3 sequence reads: CSASTSRLVYEQYF. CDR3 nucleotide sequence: TGCAGTGCTAGCACCTCGCGGCTAGTCTACGAGCAGTACTTC.

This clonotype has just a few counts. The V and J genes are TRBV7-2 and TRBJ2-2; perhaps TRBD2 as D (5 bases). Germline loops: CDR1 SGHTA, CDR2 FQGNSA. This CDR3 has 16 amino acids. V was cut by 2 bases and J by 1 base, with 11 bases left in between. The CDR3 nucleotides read TGTGCCAGCAGCTTAATAGGTCGGGGGAACACCGGGGAGCTGTTTTTT. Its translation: CASSLIGRGNTGELFF.

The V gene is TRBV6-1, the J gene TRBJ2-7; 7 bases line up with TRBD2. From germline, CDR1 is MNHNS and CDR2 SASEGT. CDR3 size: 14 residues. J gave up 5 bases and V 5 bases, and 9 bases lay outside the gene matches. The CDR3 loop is CASSTAAAGDEQYV. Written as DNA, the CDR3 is TGTGCCAGCAGTACCGCCGCGGCGGGAGACGAGCAGTACGTC.

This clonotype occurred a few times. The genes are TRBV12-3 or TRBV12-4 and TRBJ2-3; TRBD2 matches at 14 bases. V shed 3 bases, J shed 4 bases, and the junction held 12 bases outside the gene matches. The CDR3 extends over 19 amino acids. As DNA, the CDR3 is TGTGCCAGCAGTTTCCGACTAGCGGGAGGGTGGCAAATCGCAGATACGCAGTATTTT. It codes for CASSFRLAGGWQIADTQYF.

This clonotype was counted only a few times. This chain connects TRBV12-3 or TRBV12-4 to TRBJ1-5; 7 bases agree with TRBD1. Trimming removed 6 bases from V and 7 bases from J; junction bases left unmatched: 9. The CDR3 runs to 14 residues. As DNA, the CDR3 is TGTGCCAGCAGACCAGACAGGGCCGGGCAGCCCCAGCATTTT. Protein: CASRPDRAGQPQHF.

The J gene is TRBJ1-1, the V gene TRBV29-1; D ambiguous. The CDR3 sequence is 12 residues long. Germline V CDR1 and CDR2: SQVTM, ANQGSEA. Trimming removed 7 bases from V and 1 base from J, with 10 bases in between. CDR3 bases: TGCAGCGGGGATGCATCGAACACTGAAGCTTTCTTT. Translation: CSGDASNTEAFF. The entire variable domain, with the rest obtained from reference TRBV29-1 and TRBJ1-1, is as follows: SAVISQKPSRDICQRGTSLTIQCQVDSQVTMMFWYRQQPGQSLTLIATANQGSEATYESGFVIDKFPISRPNLTFSTLTVSNMSPEDSSIYLCSGDASNTEAFFGQGTRLTVV.

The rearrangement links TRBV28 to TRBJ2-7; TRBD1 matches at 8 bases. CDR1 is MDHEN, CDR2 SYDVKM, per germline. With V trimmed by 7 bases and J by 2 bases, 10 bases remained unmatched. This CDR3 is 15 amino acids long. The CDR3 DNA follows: TGTGCCAGCAACTACGTCGACAGGGGAACCTACGAGCAGTACTTC. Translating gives CASNYVDRGTYEQYF.

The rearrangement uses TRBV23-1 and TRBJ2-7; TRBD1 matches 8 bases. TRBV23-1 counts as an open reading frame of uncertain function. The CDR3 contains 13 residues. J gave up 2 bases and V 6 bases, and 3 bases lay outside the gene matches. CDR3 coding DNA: TGCGCCAGCAGGGACAGGGATGCCTACGAGCAGTACGTC. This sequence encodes CASRDRDAYEQYV.

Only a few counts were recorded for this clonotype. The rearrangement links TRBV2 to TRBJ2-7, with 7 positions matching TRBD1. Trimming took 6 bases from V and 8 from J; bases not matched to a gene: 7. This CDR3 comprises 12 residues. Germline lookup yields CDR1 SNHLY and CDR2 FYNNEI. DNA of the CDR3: TGTGCCAGCAGAGACGACAGGGAAAAGCAGTACGTC. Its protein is CASRDDREKQYV.

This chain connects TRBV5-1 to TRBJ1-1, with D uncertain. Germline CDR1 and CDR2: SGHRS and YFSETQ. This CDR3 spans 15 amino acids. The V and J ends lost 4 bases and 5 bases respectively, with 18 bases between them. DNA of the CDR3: TGCGCCAGCAGCGGGCGGGGAGGTGCTTTGACTGAAGCTTTCTTT. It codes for CASSGRGGALTEAFF.

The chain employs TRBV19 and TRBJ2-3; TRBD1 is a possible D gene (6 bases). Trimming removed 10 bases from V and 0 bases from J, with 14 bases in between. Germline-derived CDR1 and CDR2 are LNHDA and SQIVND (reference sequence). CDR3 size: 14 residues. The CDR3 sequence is CATTTDRSTDTQYF. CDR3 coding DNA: TGTGCCACAACCACCGACAGGAGCACAGATACGCAGTATTTT. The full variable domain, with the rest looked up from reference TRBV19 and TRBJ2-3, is DGGITQSPKYLFRKEGQNVTLSCEQNLNHDAMYWYRQDPGQGLRLIYYSQIVNDFQKGDIAEGYSVSREKKESFPLTVTSAQKNPTAFYLCATTTDRSTDTQYFGPGTRLTVL.

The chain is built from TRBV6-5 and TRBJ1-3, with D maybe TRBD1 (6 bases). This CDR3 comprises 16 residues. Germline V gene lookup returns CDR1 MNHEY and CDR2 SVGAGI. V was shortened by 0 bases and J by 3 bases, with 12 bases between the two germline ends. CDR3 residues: CASSYSILDSGNTIYF. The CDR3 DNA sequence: TGTGCCAGCAGTTACTCGATTTTGGACAGTGGAAACACCATATATTTT.